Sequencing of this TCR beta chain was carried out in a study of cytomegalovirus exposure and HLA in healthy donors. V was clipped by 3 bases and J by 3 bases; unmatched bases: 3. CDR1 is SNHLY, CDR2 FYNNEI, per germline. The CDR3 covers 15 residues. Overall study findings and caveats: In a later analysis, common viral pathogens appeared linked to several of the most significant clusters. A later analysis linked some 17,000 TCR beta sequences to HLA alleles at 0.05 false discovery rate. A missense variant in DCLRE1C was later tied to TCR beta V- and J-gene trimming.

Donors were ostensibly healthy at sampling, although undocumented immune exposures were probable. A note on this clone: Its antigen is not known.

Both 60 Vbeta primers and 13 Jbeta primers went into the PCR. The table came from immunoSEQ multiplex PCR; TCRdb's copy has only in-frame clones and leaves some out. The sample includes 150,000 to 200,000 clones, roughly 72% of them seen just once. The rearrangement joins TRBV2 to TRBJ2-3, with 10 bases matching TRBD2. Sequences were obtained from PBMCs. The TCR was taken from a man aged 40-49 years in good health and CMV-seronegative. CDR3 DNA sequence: TGTGCCAGCAGTGAGAATAGCGGGAGGACAGATACGCAGTATTTT. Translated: CASSENSGRTDTQYF.